A selection of T cell receptor beta chains follows, all from one sample in a study of T-cell memory formation after mild COVID-19. TCRdb itself ran the 5' RACE reads through MiXCR, one entry per CDR3 protein. The table shows around 400,000 distinct CDR3 sequences, with 24% occurring only once. Sequencing used PBMCs or a T cell subset sorted from them (not recorded which). The receptors derive from an adult woman who had mild COVID-19 (a few samples of this study predate the infection). Cell type and time point are not known. CDR3s include the opening cysteine and the closing phenylalanine or tryptophan. The D gene is left open where the match is weak. Size values are once, few and many counts, or a class for expanded clones, and some rows have none.

>12|-|TRBJ2-6|TRBV2|-
TGTGCCAGCAGCTCTGAGGGGGACGTCCTGACTTTC
CASSSEGDVLTF
>14|once|TRBJ2-7|TRBV20-1|TRBD2
TGCAGTGCTCATTTGGCGGGGGGGCGGTACGAGCAGTACTTC
CSAHLAGGRYEQYF
>16|few|TRBJ2-3|TRBV15|TRBD2
TGTGCCACCAGCAGCGGGACTAGCGGGAGACTGGATACGCAGTATTTT
CATSSGTSGRLDTQYF
>13|few|TRBJ1-2|TRBV14|-
TGTGCCAGCAGCCCTGGACCTTTTAGCGGCTACACCTTC
CASSPGPFSGYTF
>14|few|TRBJ1-1|TRBV29-1|TRBD1
TGCAGCGGGGCAAGGACAGGGAAGAACACTGAAGCTTTCTTT
CSGARTGKNTEAFF
>10|few|TRBJ2-1|TRBV5-6|-
TGTGCCAGCGGCGTGGAGGAGCAGTTCTTC
CASGVEEQFF
>14|-|TRBJ2-1|TRBV15|-
TGTGCCACGCGGCGTGGACGGACCAACAATGAGCAGTTCTTC
CATRRGRTNNEQFF
>15|few|TRBJ2-3|TRBV9|TRBD1
TGTGCCAGCAGCGTAGGGACAGGGCCCACAGATACGCAGTATTTT
CASSVGTGPTDTQYF
>13|few|TRBJ2-1|TRBV18|-
TGTGCCAGCTCACCACAGCCCTACAATGAGCAGTTCTTC
CASSPQPYNEQFF
>13|few|TRBJ2-5|TRBV5-1|-
TGCGCCAGCAGCCGGGCCGGGTGGGAGACCCAGTACTTC
CASSRAGWETQYF
>14|-|TRBJ2-1|TRBV9|-
TGTGCCAGCAGCGTAGTAGGGGACGACAATGAGCAGTTCTTC
CASSVVGDDNEQFF
>15|few|TRBJ2-1|TRBV7-6|-
TGTGCCAGCAGCTCATCGTTAGGGTTTCGGGATGAGCAGTTCTTC
CASSSSLGFRDEQFF
>12|-|TRBJ2-2|TRBV6-2/TRBV6-3|-
TGTGCCAGCAGTTACTCCCCCGGGGAGCTGTTTTTT
CASSYSPGELFF
>16|few|TRBJ2-1|TRBV24-1|TRBD2
TGTGCCACCAGTGACCCAAGCGGGAGCTCCTACAATGAGCAGTTCTTC
CATSDPSGSSYNEQFF
>15|few|TRBJ1-2|TRBV7-9|TRBD1
TGTGCCAGCAGCTTACTCCCCGGACAGGGGCATGGCTACACCTTC
CASSLLPGQGHGYTF
>16|-|TRBJ2-2|TRBV27|-
TGTGCCAGCAGTCTCCTCGTAGGGCTGGAGGCCGGGGAGCTGTTTTTT
CASSLLVGLEAGELFF
>11|-|TRBJ2-7|TRBV7-9|-
TGTGCCAGCAGCAGGCAGGGCGAGCAGTACTTC
CASSRQGEQYF
>16|-|TRBJ1-1|TRBV11-2|TRBD1
TGTGCCAGCAGCTTATCCCTCAGGGGGCTGAACACTGAAGCTTTCTTT
CASSLSLRGLNTEAFF
>11|-|TRBJ2-3|TRBV7-2|-
TGTGCCAGCAGCGCGGTGGATACGCAGTATTTT
CASSAVDTQYF
>13|few|TRBJ1-2|TRBV3-1|-
TGTGCCAGCAGCCCACGGGTCAACTATGGCTACACCTTC
CASSPRVNYGYTF
>13|few|TRBJ2-6|TRBV15|-
TGTGCCACCACAGTTGCCGGGGCCAACGTCCTGACTTTC
CATTVAGANVLTF
>14|-|TRBJ1-6|TRBV6-6|TRBD1
TGTGCCACCAGGTCGGGACAGGAGGATTCACCCCTCCACTTT
CATRSGQEDSPLHF
>16|-|TRBJ2-1|TRBV15|TRBD2
TGTGCCACCAGCAGAGGGGCGGGACTAGCGTTCAATGAGCAGTTCTTC
CATSRGAGLAFNEQFF
>14|-|TRBJ2-7|TRBV10-3|-
TGTGCCATCAGTGACAGCTACCACTCCTACGAGCAGTACTTC
CAISDSYHSYEQYF
>13|once|TRBJ2-5|TRBV7-9|-
TGTGCCAGCAGCCTCGACCTTGTCCGGACCCAGTACTTC
CASSLDLVRTQYF
>16|-|TRBJ2-5|TRBV7-8|TRBD2
TGTGCCAGCAGCCGGACTAGCGGGAGAGGTGGAGAGACCCAGTACTTC
CASSRTSGRGGETQYF
>15|-|TRBJ2-3|TRBV2|-
TGTGCCAGCAACCAAGGGGGCGGGATTACAGATACGCAGTATTTT
CASNQGGGITDTQYF
>14|many|TRBJ2-7|TRBV5-1|-
TGCGCCAGCAGCTTGGTGGAGAACTCCTACGAGCAGTACTTC
CASSLVENSYEQYF
>15|-|TRBJ1-2|TRBV7-3|TRBD1
TGTGCCAGCAGCTTAAGCGGGACAGACAACTATTGCTACACCTTC
CASSLSGTDNYCYTF
>16|many|TRBJ2-6|TRBV4-3|-
TGCGCCAGCAGCCGGCAAAGGGGCTCTGGGGCCAACGTCCTGACTTTC
CASSRQRGSGANVLTF
>15|-|TRBJ2-7|TRBV30|-
TGTGCCTGGAGTGTACGGCGGAGGGCCGGTTACGAGCAGTACTTC
CAWSVRRRAGYEQYF
>16|-|TRBJ2-3|TRBV27|TRBD2
TGTGCCAGCAGGCCCGGGACTAGTAGGGGCACAGATACGCAGTATTTT
CASRPGTSRGTDTQYF